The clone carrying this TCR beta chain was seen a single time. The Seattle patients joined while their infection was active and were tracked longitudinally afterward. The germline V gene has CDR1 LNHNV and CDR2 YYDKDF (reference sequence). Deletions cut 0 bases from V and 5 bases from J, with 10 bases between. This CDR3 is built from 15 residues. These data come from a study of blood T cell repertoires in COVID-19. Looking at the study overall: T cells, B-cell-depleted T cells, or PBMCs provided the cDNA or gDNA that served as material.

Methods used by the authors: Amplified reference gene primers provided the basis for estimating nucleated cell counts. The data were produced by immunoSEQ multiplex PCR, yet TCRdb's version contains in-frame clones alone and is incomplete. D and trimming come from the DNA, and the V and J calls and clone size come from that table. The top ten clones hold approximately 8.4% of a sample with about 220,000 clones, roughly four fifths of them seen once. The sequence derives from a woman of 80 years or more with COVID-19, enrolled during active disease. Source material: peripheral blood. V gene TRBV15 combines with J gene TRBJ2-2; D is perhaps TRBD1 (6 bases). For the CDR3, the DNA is TGTGCCACCAGCAGAGACAGGGGCGGTACCGGGGAGCTGTTTTTT. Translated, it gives CATSRDRGGTGELFF.